This is a list of T cell receptor beta chains from one sample in a study of Tregs in tolerant kidney transplant recipients. The data were produced by immunoSEQ multiplex PCR, yet TCRdb's version contains in-frame clones alone and is incomplete. The sample consists of 50,000 to 75,000 clones, approximately 83% of them appearing once. The sequencing used Tregs from blood, collected before the transplant. These receptors all come from a human donor who received a combined kidney and bone marrow transplant. CDR3s include the opening cysteine and the closing phenylalanine or tryptophan. D genes are given only for firm matches. Clone size is given for some rows only: seen once, a few or many times, or a class if the clone is expanded.

v_call	j_call	d_call	clone_size	cdr3_aa	cdr3_nt
TRBV19	TRBJ1-1	-	-	CASSRQGWDTEAFF	TGTGCCAGTAGTCGACAAGGATGGGACACTGAAGCTTTCTTT
TRBV10-3	TRBJ2-7	-	few	CAIRGRWDEQYF	TGTGCCATAAGGGGCAGATGGGACGAGCAGTACTTC
TRBV27	TRBJ1-5	-	-	CASSLWAPGYSNQPQHF	TGTGCCAGCAGTTTATGGGCCCCGGGTTACAGCAATCAGCCCCAGCATTTT
TRBV5-4	TRBJ2-5	-	-	CASSLAETQYF	TGTGCCAGCAGCTTGGCAGAGACCCAGTACTTC
TRBV5-1	TRBJ1-1	TRBD1	-	CASSLGPTGVNTEAFF	TGCGCCAGCAGCTTAGGACCGACAGGGGTGAACACTGAAGCTTTCTTT
TRBV5-4	TRBJ2-7	TRBD2	-	CASSLVAGGPRTTYEQYF	TGTGCCAGCAGCTTGGTAGCGGGAGGGCCCCGCACAACCTACGAGCAGTACTTC
TRBV18	TRBJ2-7	TRBD1	-	CASSPRDRGSYEQYF	TGTGCCAGCTCACCCCGGGACAGGGGCTCCTACGAGCAGTACTTC
TRBV15	TRBJ1-5	TRBD1	few	CATSRSAGTGQPQHF	TGTGCCACCAGCAGGTCAGCCGGGACAGGTCAACCCCAGCATTTT
TRBV5-6	TRBJ2-7	TRBD1	-	CASSLDRGGPYEQYF	TGTGCCAGCAGCCTGGACAGGGGGGGCCCCTACGAGCAGTACTTC
TRBV6-5	TRBJ2-1	-	-	CASSYSPGSSYNEQFF	TGTGCCAGCAGTTACTCCCCCGGGAGCTCCTACAATGAGCAGTTCTTC
TRBV20-1	TRBJ2-7	-	-	CSTPNEGQYF	TGCAGTACCCCCAACGAAGGGCAGTACTTC
TRBV28	TRBJ2-2	-	once	CASRSQANTGELFF	TGTGCCAGCAGGTCCCAGGCGAACACCGGGGAGCTGTTTTTT
TRBV28	TRBJ1-2	-	-	CASSDRPGYTF	TGTGCCAGCTCCGACAGGCCCGGCTACACCTTC
TRBV19	TRBJ1-2	-	-	CASSRGRLTGYTF	TGTGCCAGTAGTAGGGGACGTCTGACTGGCTACACCTTC
TRBV4-1	TRBJ2-3	TRBD2	-	CASSQEGTSGSASTDTQYF	TGCGCCAGCAGCCAAGAGGGGACTAGCGGGAGCGCTAGCACAGATACGCAGTATTTT
TRBV9	TRBJ2-1	TRBD2	-	CASSVGLAGEQFF	TGTGCCAGCAGCGTAGGACTAGCCGGTGAGCAGTTCTTC
TRBV4-1	TRBJ1-1	-	-	CASSQVVLNTEAFF	TGCGCCAGCAGCCAAGTGGTGCTTAACACTGAAGCTTTCTTT
TRBV10-1	TRBJ2-5	-	-	CASMRFQETQYF	TGCGCCAGCATGAGGTTTCAAGAGACCCAGTACTTC
TRBV11-2	TRBJ2-7	TRBD2	-	CASSAFSPSGSYEQYF	TGTGCCAGCAGCGCATTTAGCCCTAGCGGGAGTTACGAGCAGTACTTC
TRBV6-1	TRBJ2-7	TRBD1	-	CASSVLGTGDEQYF	TGTGCCAGCAGTGTCCTCGGGACAGGGGACGAGCAGTACTTC
TRBV30	TRBJ2-2	-	-	CAWSVGTYTGELFF	TGTGCCTGGAGTGTAGGGACATACACCGGGGAGCTGTTTTTT
TRBV4-2	TRBJ2-3	TRBD2	few	CASSQEGSGGTDTQYF	TGTGCCAGCAGCCAAGAGGGTAGCGGGGGCACAGATACGCAGTATTTT
TRBV29-1	TRBJ1-2	-	-	CSVDLPVGDYGYTF	TGCAGCGTTGATCTGCCGGTGGGGGACTATGGCTACACCTTC
TRBV27	TRBJ2-2	-	-	CASSLLADGELFF	TGTGCCAGCAGTTTATTAGCTGACGGGGAGCTGTTTTTT
TRBV2	TRBJ2-1	-	-	CASSEKSGARWFF	TGTGCCAGCAGTGAAAAGTCGGGGGCCCGGTGGTTCTTC
TRBV15	TRBJ2-7	-	-	CATSGPGYEQYF	TGTGCCACCAGCGGCCCGGGCTACGAGCAGTACTTC
TRBV9	TRBJ1-2	TRBD1	-	CASSVARDRVNYGYTF	TGTGCCAGCAGCGTAGCTAGGGACAGGGTTAACTATGGCTACACCTTC
TRBV7-6	TRBJ1-2	TRBD1	-	CASSLAFPGGDYGYTF	TGTGCCAGCAGCTTAGCGTTCCCAGGGGGGGACTATGGCTACACCTTC
TRBV6-6	TRBJ1-2	TRBD1	-	CASSPGTGIHGYTF	TGTGCCAGCAGTCCCGGGACAGGGATTCATGGCTACACCTTC
TRBV5-6	TRBJ2-7	-	-	CASSSWAGFHEQYF	TGTGCCAGCAGCTCCTGGGCGGGATTTCACGAGCAGTACTTC
TRBV5-1	TRBJ1-2	TRBD1	-	CASSSRTGGSDVWGYTF	TGCGCCAGCAGCTCTAGGACAGGGGGATCCGATGTATGGGGCTACACCTTC
TRBV5-1	TRBJ2-3	TRBD1	-	CASSLEGQSTDTQYF	TGCGCCAGCAGCTTGGAGGGACAGAGCACAGATACGCAGTATTTT